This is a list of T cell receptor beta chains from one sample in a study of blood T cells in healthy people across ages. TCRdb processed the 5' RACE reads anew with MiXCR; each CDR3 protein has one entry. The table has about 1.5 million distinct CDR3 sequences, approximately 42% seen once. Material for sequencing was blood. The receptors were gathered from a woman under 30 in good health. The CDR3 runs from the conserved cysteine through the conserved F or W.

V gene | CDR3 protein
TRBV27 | CASSLFPPYNEQFF
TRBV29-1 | CSVDPGPAGGASTQYF
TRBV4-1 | CASSQASYNSPLHF
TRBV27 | CASGWGNEAFF
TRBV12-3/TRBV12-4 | CASSSLASADTQYF
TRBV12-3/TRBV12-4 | CASSPSGGKTDTQYF
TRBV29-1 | CSAGGAISYNEQYF
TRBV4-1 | CASSQGRVRVYGYTF
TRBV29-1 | CSGQTGVTEAFF
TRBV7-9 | CASSFTVTDPHDGYTF
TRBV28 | CANSSWGGSYEQYF
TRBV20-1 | CSANWEAAQYF
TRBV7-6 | CAATSGGPETQYF
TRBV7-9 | CASSSTGHEQFF
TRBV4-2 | CASSQVGTLYNEQFF
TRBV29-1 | CSPRTYNEQFF
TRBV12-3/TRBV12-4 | CASTDGTDYGYTF
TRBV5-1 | CASSDSGEWTEAFF
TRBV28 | CASSPPTLAGVYEQYF
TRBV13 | CASSLGRNPEQYF
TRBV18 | CASSPPEALDTQYF
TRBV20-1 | CSASTRGWGNEQFF
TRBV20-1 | CSAIASSGANVLTF
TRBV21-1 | CASSKGTGGQPQHF
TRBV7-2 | CASSLDLGRGFTF
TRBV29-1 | CSVEGRYQETQYF
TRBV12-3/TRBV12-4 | CASSAGVGSYGYTF
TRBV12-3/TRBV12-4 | CASIVGSYNEQFF
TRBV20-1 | CSARWGQGASNTEAFF
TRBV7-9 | CASSATGGNEQYF
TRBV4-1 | CASSQVTGFSNQPQHF
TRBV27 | CASSWTGPDQPQHF
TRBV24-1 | CATSALRNYGYTF
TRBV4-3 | CASSLGQLTGEAFF
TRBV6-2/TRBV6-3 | CASSDQAHRTDTQYF
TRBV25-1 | CASSEFWGSSYEQYF
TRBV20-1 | CSASQGVQILNYGYTF
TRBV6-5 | CASSFLGTANYGYTF
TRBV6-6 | CASSYVGDRGPGKLFF
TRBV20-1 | CSAPTPRGRENTEAFF
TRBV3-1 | CASSQGGGREETQFF
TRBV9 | CASSVVTAGDTGELFF
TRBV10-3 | CAISADWDEQFF
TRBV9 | CASSVEGNEQFF
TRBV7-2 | CASSLAYRGDTQYF
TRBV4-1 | CASSQWGGADTQYF
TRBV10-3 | CAIRDLSGGASEQFF
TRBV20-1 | CSARRGTITVNTEAFF
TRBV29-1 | CSVAPQADTQYF
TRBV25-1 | CASSDPRGASEKLFF
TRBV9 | CASSVSPGTNTGELFF
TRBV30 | CAWSVGAGDPFYNEQFF
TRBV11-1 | CASSSNRDEQYF
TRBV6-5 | CASRSGRDHQPQHF
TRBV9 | CASSVATRPETQYF
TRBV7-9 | CASSKASGTANTEAFF
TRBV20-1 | CSARVTGLNYGYTF